These 2 T cell receptor beta chains were sequenced from one sample in a study of blood T cell repertoires in COVID-19. The repertoire was sequenced with immunoSEQ multiplex PCR; TCRdb's copy has only in-frame clones and lacks some. This table has a few hundred thousand clones, roughly 84% appearing once. Sequencing used peripheral blood. The receptor set was obtained from a man aged 60-69 years with acute or convalescent COVID-19.

The rearrangement uses TRBV5-4 and TRBJ1-1; TRBD1 is a possible D gene (5 bases). The CDR3 loop spans 14 amino acids. Between the trimmed V and J ends, which lost 2 bases and 4 bases, there was a span of 12 bases. The germline CDR1 and CDR2 sequences are SGHNT and YYREEE (reference sequence). The CDR3 here is CASSFSVGLTEAFF. As DNA, the CDR3 is TGTGCCAGCAGCTTTAGTGTGGGGCTCACTGAAGCTTTCTTT.

V is TRBV4-1 and J is TRBJ2-3, with 11 positions matching TRBD2. This CDR3 comprises 18 residues. V trimming: 5 bases; J trimming: 1 base; junction bases outside the gene matches: 11. CDR1 MGHRA and CDR2 YSYEKL come from the germline V gene. The DNA for the CDR3 is TGCGCCAGCAGCACCCGACTAGCGGGGTGGGCGGGCACAGATACGCAGTATTTT. It encodes CASSTRLAGWAGTDTQYF.